The rows below give T cell receptor beta chains drawn from one sample of a study of blood T cell repertoires in COVID-19. Using immunoSEQ multiplex PCR, the repertoire was profiled, and TCRdb retains in-frame clones only, with some absent. This sample has 90,000 to 120,000 clones; roughly nine tenths occur once, and the top ten carry 5% to 6.5%. Sequenced: peripheral blood. These receptors all come from a human donor in a cohort sampled during active COVID-19. CDR3s include the opening cysteine and the closing phenylalanine or tryptophan. Fields, in order: J gene, V gene, CDR3 protein.

J: TRBJ1-1
V: TRBV6-2/TRBV6-3
CDR3: CASSYTGNTEAFF

J: TRBJ2-1
V: TRBV2
CDR3: CASSESLRGWDEQFF

J: TRBJ2-3
V: TRBV6-4
CDR3: CASSKNGGAADTQYF

J: TRBJ2-7
V: TRBV11-2
CDR3: CASSAGAGSYEQYF

J: TRBJ2-1
V: TRBV5-6
CDR3: CASSLVVGRPVEQFF

J: TRBJ2-2
V: TRBV7-9
CDR3: CASSPRGTSYAGELFF

J: TRBJ2-1
V: TRBV7-8
CDR3: CASSLGSEGEQFF

J: TRBJ2-1
V: TRBV6-2/TRBV6-3
CDR3: CASSYQPGTGLRSYNEQFF

J: TRBJ2-1
V: TRBV19
CDR3: CASRTSGYNEQFF

J: TRBJ2-5
V: TRBV14
CDR3: CASSLHGTGAQETQYF

J: TRBJ2-7
V: TRBV6-5
CDR3: CASSYVTGGPYEQYF

J: TRBJ1-1
V: TRBV27
CDR3: CASSPATGMDTEAFF

J: TRBJ2-7
V: TRBV5-1
CDR3: CASSLLLDEQYF

J: TRBJ2-7
V: TRBV4-2
CDR3: CASSQGGLMTPYEQYF

J: TRBJ1-4
V: TRBV5-1
CDR3: CASSLGTGQTEKLFF

J: TRBJ2-5
V: TRBV18
CDR3: CASSPELSMSGETQYF

J: TRBJ1-1
V: TRBV18
CDR3: CASSPYSAFEAFF

J: TRBJ2-7
V: TRBV28
CDR3: CASSLGPLDYEQYF

J: TRBJ2-5
V: TRBV10-2
CDR3: CASSPPDIWETQYF

J: TRBJ2-3
V: TRBV24-1
CDR3: CATSDWTGGIAGSSTDTQYF

J: TRBJ2-7
V: TRBV7-6
CDR3: CASSLDRKQYF

J: TRBJ1-1
V: TRBV7-2
CDR3: CASSLVRQGAYTEAFF

J: TRBJ2-7
V: TRBV5-1
CDR3: CASSLVGGTGSYEQYF

J: TRBJ2-1
V: TRBV4-1
CDR3: CASSQVATSGTDEQFF

J: TRBJ2-5
V: TRBV5-8
CDR3: CASSLWTGEETQYF

J: TRBJ1-5
V: TRBV5-7
CDR3: CASPSETWGGVRPQHF